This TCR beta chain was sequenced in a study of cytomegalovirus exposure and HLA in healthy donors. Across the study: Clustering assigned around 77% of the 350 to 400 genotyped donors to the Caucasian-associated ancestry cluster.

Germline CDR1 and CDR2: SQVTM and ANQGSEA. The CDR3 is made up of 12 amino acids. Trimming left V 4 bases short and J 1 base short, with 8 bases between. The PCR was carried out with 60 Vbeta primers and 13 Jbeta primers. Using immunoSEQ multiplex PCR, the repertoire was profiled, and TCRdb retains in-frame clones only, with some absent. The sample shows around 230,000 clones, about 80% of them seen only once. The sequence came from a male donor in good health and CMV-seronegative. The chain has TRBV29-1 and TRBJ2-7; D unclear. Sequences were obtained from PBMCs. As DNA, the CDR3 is TGCAGCGTTGTCTCCGGGTCCTACGAGCAGTACTTC. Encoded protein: CSVVSGSYEQYF.